What follows are 25 T cell receptor beta chains derived from one specimen sequenced in a study of CD8+CD57+ T cells in acquired aplastic anemia. The use of genomic DNA as template underpinned the TCR beta VDJ and CDR3 profiling. Via MiXCR, TCRdb re-called the reads, giving one row per CDR3 protein. Of some 290,000 distinct CDR3 sequences listed, 56% are singletons. The source material was sorted CD4+, CD8+, or CD8+CD57+ T cells (not recorded which) from PBMCs. These receptors were taken from a human donor with severe aplastic anemia or a healthy control (not recorded which).

Regarding this clonotype: Because the CDR3 is missing its conserved closing phenylalanine or tryptophan, this is likely a read error. The chain is built from TRBV7-3 and TRBJ2-3; D may be TRBD1 or TRBD2 (5 bases each). CDR1 and CDR2 (germline): SGHTA, FQGTGA. The CDR3 runs to 18 residues. V lost 5 bases and J 4 bases, leaving 25 bases between the germline ends. The CDR3 loop is CASSQVLGTPRGADTQYL. In DNA form, the CDR3 reads TGTGCCAGCAGCCAAGTCCTCGGGACCCCGAGGGGCGCAGATACGCAGTATCTT.

The chain links TRBV7-9 to TRBJ1-6; D not resolved. Germline CDR1 is SEHNR and CDR2 is FQNEAQ (reference sequence). The CDR3 contains 11 residues. V lost 5 bases to trimming and J lost 11 bases, with 7 bases between them. This CDR3 is CASSAGAPLHF. DNA for the CDR3: TGTGCCAGCAGCGCCGGGGCACCCCTCCACTTT.

The rearrangement links TRBV19 to TRBJ1-1, with D hard to call. Trimming removed 4 bases from V and 7 bases from J, with 4 bases in between. The CDR3 has 10 residues. From germline, CDR1 is LNHDA and CDR2 SQIVND (reference sequence). The CDR3: CASSTNEAFF. The CDR3 DNA sequence: TGTGCCAGTAGTACTAATGAAGCTTTCTTT.

The V and J genes are TRBV2 and TRBJ1-2; a possible D gene is TRBD1 (5 bases). Trimming stripped 4 bases from V and 8 bases from J, with 14 bases between. Germline V lookup: CDR1 SNHLY, CDR2 FYNNEI. This CDR3 comprises 13 residues. CDR3 protein: CASSVGQGGGYTF. The CDR3 DNA reads as TGTGCCAGCAGTGTTGGCCAGGGCGGCGGCTACACCTTC.

This chain joins TRBV20-1 and TRBJ2-3; a possible D gene is TRBD1 (6 bases). There are 15 residues in the CDR3. V lost 0 bases and J 6 bases, leaving 16 bases between the germline ends. CDR1 and CDR2 from the germline V gene are DFQATT and SNEGSKA (reference sequence). The DNA of the CDR3 is TGCAGTGCTAGAGACACCCAGGGGAAAGGTGATACGCAGTATTTT. This sequence encodes CSARDTQGKGDTQYF.

J is TRBJ2-7 and V is TRBV7-9, with TRBD2 identical over 7 bases. CDR3 size: 15 residues. Trimming took 1 base from V and 2 from J; bases not matched to a gene: 5. Germline V CDR1 and CDR2: SEHNR, FQNEAQ (reference sequence). In nucleotides, the CDR3 is TGTGCCAGCAGCTTAGGACTAGCCCGAGCCTACGAGCAGTACTTC. It is translated as CASSLGLARAYEQYF.

Regarding this clonotype: This may come from a read error, since a much larger clone is one base off. The chain couples TRBV20-1 to TRBJ1-6; unclear D gene. Germline assignment: CDR1 DFQATT and CDR2 SNEGSKA (reference sequence). The CDR3 has 15 residues. The CDR3 here is CGAEDGSSYNSPLHF. The CDR3 coding sequence is TGCGGTGCCGAAGACGGGAGCTCCTATAATTCACCCCTCCACTTT.

The rearrangement links TRBV20-1 to TRBJ1-1, with D maybe TRBD1 (5 bases). Germline CDR1 reads DFQATT; CDR2 reads SNEGSKA (reference sequence). The CDR3 has 14 amino acids. V lost 5 bases, J lost 6 bases, and 19 bases lay in between. The CDR3 protein is CSAGVMVSGPEAFF. The CDR3 DNA reads as TGCAGTGCTGGAGTGATGGTTTCGGGGCCTGAAGCTTTCTTT.

The V call is TRBV7-3, the J call TRBJ2-7; D gene ambiguous. V lost 4 bases, J lost 2 bases, and 9 bases lay in between. The CDR3 runs to 13 residues. From germline, CDR1 is SGHTA and CDR2 FQGTGA. CDR3 bases: TGTGCCAGCAGCTCAAGGGCCGCCTACGAGCAGTACTTC. Its protein is CASSSRAAYEQYF.

J is TRBJ1-4 and V is TRBV12-3 or TRBV12-4; tentatively, D is TRBD1 (5 bases). The CDR3 loop spans 12 amino acids. The V end was cut by 7 bases, the J end by 4 bases, with 7 bases between. The CDR3, as DNA: TGTGCCAGCATGGGGGATAATGAAAAACTGTTTTTT. Protein sequence: CASMGDNEKLFF.

Turning to this clonotype: No DNA is shown, since the ends of the CDR3 on it are uncertain; the CDR3 is the one TCRdb lists. V is TRBV24-1 and J is TRBJ2-2. Germline V gives CDR1 KGHDR, CDR2 SFDVKD. The CDR3 has 12 amino acids, counting both end residues. This chain's CDR3 is CATSFGAGELFF.

The V call is TRBV20-1, the J call TRBJ2-4; D assignment may be TRBD1 or TRBD2 (8 bases each). Per germline, CDR1 DFQATT and CDR2 SNEGSKA (reference sequence). The length of the CDR3 is 17 residues. Between the trimmed V and J ends, which lost 6 bases and 6 bases, there was a span of 27 bases. The CDR3 loop reads CSARLGGGQGARNIQYF. CDR3 bases: TGCAGTGCGCGCCTCGGGGGGGGGCAGGGGGCTAGAAACATTCAGTACTTC.

There are many counts of this clonotype. The genes are TRBV2 and TRBJ2-1, with D hard to call. Looked up from germline, CDR1 is SNHLY and CDR2 is FYNNEI. With 2 bases removed from V and 4 bases from J, the gap between germline ends came to 18 bases. This CDR3 contains 17 residues. The CDR3 DNA reads as TGTGCCAGCAGTGAATTGGGCGAAACGGGCCCGTACAATGAGCAGTTCTTC. Its protein is CASSELGETGPYNEQFF. The full variable domain, in which reference TRBV2 and TRBJ2-1 provide the parts outside the CDR3, is EPEVTQTPSHQVTQMGQEVILRCVPISNHLYFYWYRQILGQKVEFLVSFYNNEISEKSEIFDDQFSVERPDGSNFTLKIRSTKLEDSAMYFCASSELGETGPYNEQFFGPGTRLTVL.

V and J are TRBV9 and TRBJ1-1; perhaps TRBD1 as D (5 bases). Germline V CDR1 and CDR2: SGDLS, YYNGEE. This CDR3 is built from 15 residues. V lost 0 bases and J lost 5, with 14 bases in between. The CDR3 protein is CASSVDSGSWTEAFF. The CDR3 DNA sequence: TGTGCCAGCAGCGTAGATTCAGGGAGTTGGACTGAAGCTTTCTTT. The full variable domain, rest sourced from reference TRBV9 and TRBJ1-1, is DSGVTQTPKHLITATGQRVTLRCSPRSGDLSVYWYQQSLDQGLQFLIQYYNGEERAKGNILERFSAQQFPDLHSELNLSSLELGDSALYFCASSVDSGSWTEAFFGQGTRLTVV.

This clonotype occurred many times. The chain carries TRBV7-2 and TRBJ2-1; D may be TRBD1 or TRBD2 (5 bases each). The length of the CDR3 is 16 residues. V gave up 1 base and J gave up 9 bases, with 19 bases separating them. Germline V CDR1 and CDR2: SGHTA, FQGNSA. The CDR3 region is CASSLGPGTHRVEQFF. Here the CDR3 DNA reads TGTGCCAGCAGCTTAGGGCCAGGGACGCACCGGGTTGAGCAGTTCTTC.

This sequence joins TRBV4-2 and TRBJ1-2; D perhaps matches TRBD1 (6 bases). Germline lookup yields CDR1 LGHNA and CDR2 YNFKEQ. V lost 0 bases, J lost 4 bases, and 21 bases lay in between. The CDR3 is 18 residues long. The CDR3 region has the DNA TGTGCCAGCAGCCAAGACCCGGACAGTGGGGGGGGCGGCTATGGCTACACCTTC. Amino acid sequence: CASSQDPDSGGGGYGYTF.

The sample holds one count of this clonotype. The V and J genes are TRBV10-3 and TRBJ2-1; D tentatively reads TRBD1 or TRBD2 (6 bases each). The CDR3 covers 15 residues. Germline loops: CDR1 ENHRY, CDR2 SYGVKD. V lost 10 bases and J 7 bases, leaving 23 bases between the germline ends. The CDR3 nucleotides are TGTGCCAGCTCAAAAGGGGGGAGCGGTTGGAATGAGCAGTTCTTC. Amino acid sequence: CASSKGGSGWNEQFF.

The sample holds many counts of this clonotype. V and J are TRBV27 and TRBJ2-7; TRBD1 matches at 8 bases. This CDR3 has 16 residues. Losses at the gene ends were 3 bases for V and 2 bases for J; bases not matched to a gene: 9. Germline assignment: CDR1 MNHEY and CDR2 SMNVEV (reference sequence). The DNA for the CDR3 is TGTGCCAGCAGTTTGAAACCGGGACAGGTAGCCTACGAGCAGTACTTC. This sequence encodes CASSLKPGQVAYEQYF.

At least ten counts were recorded for this clonotype. The chain has TRBV5-1 and TRBJ1-1, with 7 positions matching TRBD1. The germline gives CDR1 SGHRS, CDR2 YFSETQ. J was trimmed by 6 bases and V by 0 bases; bases with no gene match: 2. The CDR3 covers 13 residues. CDR3 amino acids: CASSLEGAAEAFF. CDR3 nucleotide sequence: TGCGCCAGCAGCTTGGAGGGGGCCGCTGAAGCTTTCTTT.

The chain is built from TRBV19 and TRBJ2-3, with D perhaps matching TRBD2 (5 bases). Germline assignment: CDR1 LNHDA and CDR2 SQIVND (reference sequence). Deletions cut 7 bases from V and 5 bases from J, with 19 bases between. CDR3 length: 15 amino acids. CDR3: CASTPPGLRGDTQYF. The CDR3 nucleotides read TGTGCCAGTACCCCCCCCGGACTTCGCGGAGATACGCAGTATTTT.

This clonotype was seen repeatedly, ten times or more. The chain uses TRBV25-1 and TRBJ2-7; D not resolved. V was shortened by 5 bases and J by 0 bases, with 8 bases between the two germline ends. There are 13 residues in the CDR3. Germline V gene data show CDR1 as MGHDK and CDR2 as SYGVNS. CDR3 residues: CASSLGTSYEQYF. For the CDR3, the DNA is TGTGCCAGCAGTTTAGGCACCTCCTACGAGCAGTACTTC.

The chain joins TRBV10-3 to TRBJ2-5; 7 nucleotides match TRBD2. V lost 6 bases, J lost 5 bases, and 9 bases stayed unmatched. From germline, CDR1 is ENHRY and CDR2 SYGVKD. The CDR3 totals 14 residues. The CDR3 region has the DNA TGTGCCATCAGGGGGGGGACTCTGGGGGAGACCCAGTACTTC. Its translation is CAIRGGTLGETQYF.

This clonotype was counted a few times. The chain uses TRBV18 and TRBJ1-1, with 7 bases identical to TRBD1. The CDR3 totals 13 residues. Per the germline V gene, CDR1 is KGHSH and CDR2 is LQKENI. V shed 3 bases and J 5 bases; nucleotides not matched to a gene: 3. The CDR3 DNA sequence: TGTGCCAGCTCACCCACAGGGGCGACTGAAGCTTTCTTT. Protein: CASSPTGATEAFF. The full variable domain, its missing parts supplied by reference TRBV18 and TRBJ1-1, is NAGVMQNPRHLVRRRGQEARLRCSPMKGHSHVYWYRQLPEEGLKFMVYLQKENIIDESGMPKERFSAEFPKEGPSILRIQQVVRGDSAAYFCASSPTGATEAFFGQGTRLTVV.

The CDR3 loop is CSARSDSIEQYF. The CDR3 nucleotides read TGCAGTGCTAGATCGGACAGTATCGAGCAGTACTTC. The chain combines TRBV20-1 with TRBJ2-7; a possible D gene is TRBD1 (6 bases). CDR3 length equals 12 residues. Between the trimmed V and J ends, which lost 2 bases and 6 bases, there was a span of 11 bases. Germline lookup yields CDR1 DFQATT and CDR2 SNEGSKA (reference sequence).

This clonotype was counted at least ten times. A read error may account for a junction end that differs from germline. The V gene is TRBV20-1, the J gene TRBJ2-5, with D unresolved. Germline V gene sequence: CDR1 DFQATT, CDR2 SNEGSKA (reference sequence). The CDR3 runs 10 residues. The CDR3 protein is CSAGEETQYF. CDR3 nucleotides: TGCAGTGCTGGAGAAGAGACCCAGTACTTC.